Listed below are T cell receptor beta chains from one sample, sequenced in a study of patients and donors after allogeneic stem cell transplantation. From the RT-PCR reads, TCRdb called clonotypes with MiXCR, one entry per CDR3 protein. The data contain roughly 140,000 distinct CDR3 sequences, 30% to 45% of them singletons. Sequences were obtained from blood, either unsorted or a sorted T cell fraction (not recorded which). Receptor source: a human donor who was either an allogeneic HSCT recipient or a stem cell or donor lymphocyte infusion donor (not recorded which). It is not recorded whose cells these are; they may come from a transplant donor. CDR3s include the opening cysteine and the closing phenylalanine or tryptophan. The D gene is left open where the match is weak. Not all rows give a size; the values are once, few, many and, for expanded clones, a class.

CDR3: CASSPALGVGYEQYF; DNA: TGTGCCAGCAGCCCGGCCCTGGGGGTTGGGTACGAGCAGTACTTC; J: TRBJ2-7; D: .; size: .; V: TRBV7-9
CDR3: CATSGTGGSNQPQHF; DNA: TGTGCCACCAGTGGGACAGGGGGGAGCAATCAGCCCCAGCATTTT; J: TRBJ1-5; D: TRBD1; size: many; V: TRBV24-1
CDR3: CASSHQDRGNTEAFF; DNA: TGTGCCAGCAGCCACCAGGACAGAGGGAACACTGAAGCTTTCTTT; J: TRBJ1-1; D: .; size: .; V: TRBV11-1
CDR3: CAWTKGQSNEKLFF; DNA: TGTGCCTGGACCAAGGGGCAGTCTAATGAAAAACTGTTTTTT; J: TRBJ1-4; D: .; size: .; V: TRBV30
CDR3: CASSRGRSHTEAFF; DNA: TGTGCCAGCAGTCGTGGTCGCAGTCACACTGAAGCTTTCTTT; J: TRBJ1-1; D: .; size: many; V: TRBV27
CDR3: CSAKRWGAKNIQYF; DNA: TGCAGTGCTAAACGGTGGGGAGCCAAAAACATTCAGTACTTC; J: TRBJ2-4; D: .; size: .; V: TRBV20-1
CDR3: CASSLMGVEAFF; DNA: TGTGCCAGCAGTTTAATGGGGGTTGAAGCTTTCTTT; J: TRBJ1-1; D: .; size: .; V: TRBV12-3/TRBV12-4
CDR3: CASSVVAGAGPQHF; DNA: TGTGCCAGCAGCGTAGTGGCGGGGGCCGGGCCCCAGCATTTT; J: TRBJ1-5; D: .; size: .; V: TRBV9
CDR3: CASSEGLASDTQYF; DNA: TGTGCCAGCAGTGAAGGGTTAGCGTCAGATACGCAGTATTTT; J: TRBJ2-3; D: .; size: .; V: TRBV6-4
CDR3: CASSEWTVNTEAFF; DNA: TGTGCCAGCAGTGAATGGACAGTTAACACTGAAGCTTTCTTT; J: TRBJ1-1; D: .; size: few; V: TRBV2
CDR3: CASQRDSMNTEAFF; DNA: TGCGCCAGCCAAAGGGACAGCATGAACACTGAAGCTTTCTTT; J: TRBJ1-1; D: TRBD1; size: few; V: TRBV5-1
CDR3: CASSLTGGLTDTQYF; DNA: TGCGCCAGCAGCCTTACAGGGGGCCTCACAGATACGCAGTATTTT; J: TRBJ2-3; D: TRBD1; size: .; V: TRBV5-1
CDR3: CASSYGVAVAKNIQYF; DNA: TGTGCCAGCAGTTACGGGGTCGCGGTAGCCAAAAACATTCAGTACTTC; J: TRBJ2-4; D: .; size: .; V: TRBV6-6
CDR3: CASSWGAVTDTQYF; DNA: TGTGCCAGCAGTTGGGGGGCAGTCACAGATACGCAGTATTTT; J: TRBJ2-3; D: .; size: .; V: TRBV27